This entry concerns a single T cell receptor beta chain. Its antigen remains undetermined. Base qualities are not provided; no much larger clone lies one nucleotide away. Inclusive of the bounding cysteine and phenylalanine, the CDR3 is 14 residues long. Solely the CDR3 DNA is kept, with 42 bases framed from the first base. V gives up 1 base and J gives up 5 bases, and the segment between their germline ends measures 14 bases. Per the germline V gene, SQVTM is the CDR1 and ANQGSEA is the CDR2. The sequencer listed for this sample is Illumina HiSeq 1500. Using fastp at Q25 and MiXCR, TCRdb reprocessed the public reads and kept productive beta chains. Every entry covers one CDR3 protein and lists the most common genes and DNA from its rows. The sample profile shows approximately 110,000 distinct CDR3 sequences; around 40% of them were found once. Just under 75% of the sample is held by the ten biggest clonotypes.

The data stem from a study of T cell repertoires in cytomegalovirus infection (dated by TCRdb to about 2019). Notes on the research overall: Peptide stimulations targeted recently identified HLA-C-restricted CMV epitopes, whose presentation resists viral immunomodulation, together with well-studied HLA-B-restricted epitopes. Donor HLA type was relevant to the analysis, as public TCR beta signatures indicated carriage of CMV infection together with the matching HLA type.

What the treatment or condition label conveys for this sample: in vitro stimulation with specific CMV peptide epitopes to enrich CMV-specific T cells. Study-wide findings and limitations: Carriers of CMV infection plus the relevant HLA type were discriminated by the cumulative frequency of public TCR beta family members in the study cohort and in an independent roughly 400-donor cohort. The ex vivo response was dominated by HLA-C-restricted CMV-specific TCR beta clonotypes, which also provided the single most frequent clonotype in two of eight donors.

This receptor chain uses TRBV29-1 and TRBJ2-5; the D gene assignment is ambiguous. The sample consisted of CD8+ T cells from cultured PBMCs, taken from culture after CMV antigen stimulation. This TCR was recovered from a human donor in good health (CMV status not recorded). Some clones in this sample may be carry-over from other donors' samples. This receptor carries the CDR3 CSVEVGRVLETQYF. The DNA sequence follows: TGCAGCGTTGAAGTAGGTAGAGTCCTGGAGACCCAGTACTTC.